A single sample gave rise to the 10 T cell receptor beta chains below, sequenced in a study of cytomegalovirus exposure and HLA in healthy donors. Amplification used 60 Vbeta primers and 13 Jbeta primers. Sequenced by immunoSEQ multiplex PCR; TCRdb stores in-frame clones only, minus some. This sample's clone table lists 200,000 or so clones. Sequences were obtained from PBMCs. Every receptor here comes from a boy younger than 18 in good health and CMV-seronegative.

This rearrangement joins TRBV14 to TRBJ2-5; 8 bases align to TRBD2. After removal of 1 base from V and 6 bases from J, the junction contained 4 bases not matched to a gene. The CDR3 sequence is 14 residues long. Germline CDR1 reads SGHDN; CDR2 reads FVKESK. The CDR3 coding sequence is TGTGCCAGCAGCCAAGCGGGGGGGAGGAAGACCCAGTACTTC. It encodes CASSQAGGRKTQYF.

The chain carries TRBV30 and TRBJ2-6; 7 positions agree with TRBD2. This CDR3 region has 18 residues. Trimming at V came to 2 bases and at J to 2 bases, leaving 12 bases not matched to a gene. Germline V lookup: CDR1 GTSNPN, CDR2 SVGIG (reference sequence). The CDR3 sequence is CAWSRTRTNSPGANVLTF. The DNA for the CDR3 is TGTGCCTGGAGTCGGACTAGGACAAATTCACCTGGGGCCAACGTCCTGACTTTC.

V gene TRBV5-6 combines with J gene TRBJ1-6; the D gene is possibly TRBD1 (5 bases). The CDR3 runs 14 residues. Germline V gene lookup returns CDR1 SGHDT and CDR2 YYEEEE. Trimming cost V 3 bases and J 11 bases, with 15 bases left between them. This CDR3 is CASSSGQGFTPLHF. The CDR3 nucleotides are TGTGCCAGCAGCTCCGGACAAGGGTTTACACCCCTCCACTTT. The full variable domain, completed using reference TRBV5-6 and TRBJ1-6, is DAGVTQSPTHLIKTRGQQVTLRCSPKSGHDTVSWYQQALGQGPQFIFQYYEEEERQRGNFPDRFSGHQFPNYSSELNVNALLLGDSALYLCASSSGQGFTPLHFGNGTRLTVT.

The V call is TRBV5-6, the J call TRBJ2-2; D may be TRBD2 (5 bases). This CDR3 comprises 16 residues. Trimming removed 0 bases from V and 6 bases from J, with 15 bases in between. Germline V gene lookup returns CDR1 SGHDT and CDR2 YYEEEE. CDR3 DNA sequence: TGTGCCAGCAGCTTGGCCGTAAGAGGGCCCCCCGGGGAGCTGTTTTTT. This codes for CASSLAVRGPPGELFF.

CDR3 in DNA: TGTGCCAGCAGCTTTGCAGGGGGCCCCGAAGCTTTCTTT. The encoded protein is CASSFAGGPEAFF. The rearrangement uses TRBV11-2 and TRBJ1-1; 8 nucleotides align to TRBD1. The CDR3 runs to 13 residues. V was clipped by 3 bases and J by 8 bases; unmatched bases: 5. CDR1 and CDR2 (germline): SGHAT, FQNNGV. The full variable domain, in which reference TRBV11-2 and TRBJ1-1 provide the parts outside the CDR3, is EAGVAQSPRYKIIEKRQSVAFWCNPISGHATLYWYQQILGQGPKLLIQFQNNGVVDDSQLPKDRFSAERLKGVDSTLKIQPAKLEDSAVYLCASSFAGGPEAFFGQGTRLTVV.

This chain links TRBV11-2 with TRBJ2-3; TRBD1 aligns across 9 bases. The CDR3 is made up of 17 amino acids. J lost 3 bases, V lost 3 bases, and 10 bases had no gene match. Germline V gives CDR1 SGHAT, CDR2 FQNNGV. Written as DNA, the CDR3 is TGTGCCAGCAGCTTCCGGCCCGACAGGGGGAGTACAGATACGCAGTATTTT. Translation: CASSFRPDRGSTDTQYF. The complete variable domain, with remaining parts taken from reference TRBV11-2 and TRBJ2-3, reads EAGVAQSPRYKIIEKRQSVAFWCNPISGHATLYWYQQILGQGPKLLIQFQNNGVVDDSQLPKDRFSAERLKGVDSTLKIQPAKLEDSAVYLCASSFRPDRGSTDTQYFGPGTRLTVL.

The chain combines TRBV4-1 with TRBJ1-5; D gene unclear. This CDR3 spans 16 amino acids. V lost 1 base and J 6 bases, leaving 16 bases between the germline ends. Per germline, CDR1 MGHRA and CDR2 YSYEKL. For the CDR3, the DNA is TGCGCCAGCAGCCAAGTTCCGGGGAGAGGCTCTCAGCCCCAGCATTTT. Translated: CASSQVPGRGSQPQHF.

This chain links TRBV5-4 with TRBJ1-5, with D possibly matching TRBD1 (5 bases). The V gene's germline CDR1 is SGHNT and CDR2 YYREEE (reference sequence). V lost 4 bases to trimming and J lost 0 bases, with 8 bases between them. This CDR3 has 14 residues. CDR3: CASSDGGSNQPQHF. The DNA of the CDR3 is TGTGCCAGCAGCGACGGGGGTAGCAATCAGCCCCAGCATTTT.

The chain couples TRBV9 to TRBJ2-3, with 10 bases identical to TRBD2. Germline V gene lookup returns CDR1 SGDLS and CDR2 YYNGEE. With V trimmed by 3 bases and J by 5 bases, 15 bases remained unmatched. The CDR3 extends over 18 amino acids. The CDR3 is CASSAYKTGLAIRDTQYF. CDR3 nucleotides: TGTGCCAGCAGCGCCTATAAGACGGGACTAGCGATCAGAGATACGCAGTATTTT.

J is TRBJ1-5 and V is TRBV12-5; maybe TRBD1 (5 bases). The germline CDR1 and CDR2 sequences are LGHNT and FRNRAP. The ends were cut back, 5 bases at V and 6 bases at J, with 14 bases in the middle. The CDR3 has 14 residues. As DNA, the CDR3 is TGTGCTAGTGGTCCTTCGGGGGGTGGTCAGCCCCAGCATTTT. Protein product: CASGPSGGGQPQHF. The full variable domain, its missing parts supplied by reference TRBV12-5 and TRBJ1-5, is DARVTQTPRHKVTEMGQEVTMRCQPILGHNTVFWYRQTMMQGLELLAYFRNRAPLDDSGMPKDRFSAEMPDATLATLKIQPSEPRDSAVYFCASGPSGGGQPQHFGDGTRLSIL.